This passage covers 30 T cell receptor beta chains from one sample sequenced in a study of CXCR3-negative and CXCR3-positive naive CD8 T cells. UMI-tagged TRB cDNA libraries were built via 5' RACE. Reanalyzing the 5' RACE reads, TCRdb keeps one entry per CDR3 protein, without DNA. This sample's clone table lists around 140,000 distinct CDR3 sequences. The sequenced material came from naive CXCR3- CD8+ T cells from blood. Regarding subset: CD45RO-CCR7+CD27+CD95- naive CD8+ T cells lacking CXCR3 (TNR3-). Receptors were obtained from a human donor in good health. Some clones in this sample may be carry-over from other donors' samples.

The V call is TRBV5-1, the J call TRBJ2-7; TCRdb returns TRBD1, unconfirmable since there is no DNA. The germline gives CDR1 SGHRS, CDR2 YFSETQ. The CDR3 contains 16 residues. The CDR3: CASSLTGGMDYYEQYF. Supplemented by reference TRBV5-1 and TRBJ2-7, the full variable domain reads KAGVTQTPRYLIKTRGQQVTLSCSPISGHRSVSWYQQTPGQGLQFLFEYFSETQRNKGNFPGRFSGRQFSNSRSEMNVSTLELGDSALYLCASSLTGGMDYYEQYFGPGTRLTVT.

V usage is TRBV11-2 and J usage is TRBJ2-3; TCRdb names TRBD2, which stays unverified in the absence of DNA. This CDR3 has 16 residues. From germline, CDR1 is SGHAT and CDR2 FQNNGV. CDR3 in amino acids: CASSLAGGRSTDTQYF.

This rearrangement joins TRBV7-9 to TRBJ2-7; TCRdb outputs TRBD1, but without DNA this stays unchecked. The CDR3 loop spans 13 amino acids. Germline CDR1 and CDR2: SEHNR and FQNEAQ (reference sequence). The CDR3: CASSFQQDFEQYF.

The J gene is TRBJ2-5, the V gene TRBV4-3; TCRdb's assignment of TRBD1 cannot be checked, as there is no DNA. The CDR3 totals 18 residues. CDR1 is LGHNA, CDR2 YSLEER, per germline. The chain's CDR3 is CASSQEAVPGAARETQYF.

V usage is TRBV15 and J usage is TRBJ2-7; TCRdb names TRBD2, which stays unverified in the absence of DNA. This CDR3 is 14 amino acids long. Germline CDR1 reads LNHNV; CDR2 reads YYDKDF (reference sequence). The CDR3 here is CATSPSRGTYEQYF.

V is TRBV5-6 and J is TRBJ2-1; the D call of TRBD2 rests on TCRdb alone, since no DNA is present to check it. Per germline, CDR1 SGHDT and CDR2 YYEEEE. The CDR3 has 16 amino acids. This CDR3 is CASSIRLAGGFNEQFF.

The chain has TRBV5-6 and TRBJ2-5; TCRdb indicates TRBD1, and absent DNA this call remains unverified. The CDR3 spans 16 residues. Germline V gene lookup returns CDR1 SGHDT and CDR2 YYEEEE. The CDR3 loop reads CASSLVRHLYQETQYF.

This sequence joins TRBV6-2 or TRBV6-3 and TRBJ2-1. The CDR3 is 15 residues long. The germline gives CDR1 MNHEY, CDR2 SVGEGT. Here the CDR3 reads CASSYPGSSYNEQFF.

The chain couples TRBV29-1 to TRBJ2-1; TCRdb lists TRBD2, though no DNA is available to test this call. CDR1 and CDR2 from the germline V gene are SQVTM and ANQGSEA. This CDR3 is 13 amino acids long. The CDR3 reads CSFTSGSYNEQFF.

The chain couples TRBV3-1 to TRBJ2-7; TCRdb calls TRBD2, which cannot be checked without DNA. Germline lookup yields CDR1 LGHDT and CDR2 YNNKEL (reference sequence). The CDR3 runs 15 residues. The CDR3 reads CASSQELAGGYEQYF.

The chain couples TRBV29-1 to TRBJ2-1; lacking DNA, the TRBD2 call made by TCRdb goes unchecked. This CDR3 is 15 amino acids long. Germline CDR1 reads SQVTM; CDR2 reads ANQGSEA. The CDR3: CSVMGTSGGSNEQFF.

CDR3 amino acids: CASSWTLGPLHF. V and J are TRBV12-3 or TRBV12-4 and TRBJ1-6; the D call from TCRdb, TRBD1, cannot be confirmed without DNA. The CDR3 runs to 12 residues.

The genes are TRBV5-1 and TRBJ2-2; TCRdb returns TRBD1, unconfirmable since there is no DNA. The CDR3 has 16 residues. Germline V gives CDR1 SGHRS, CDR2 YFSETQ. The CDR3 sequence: CASSLRDSSNTGELFF.

The CDR3 is CSAIFRENPQETQYF. The chain recombines TRBV20-1 with TRBJ2-5. From germline, CDR1 is DFQATT and CDR2 SNEGSKA (reference sequence). The CDR3 sequence is 15 residues long.

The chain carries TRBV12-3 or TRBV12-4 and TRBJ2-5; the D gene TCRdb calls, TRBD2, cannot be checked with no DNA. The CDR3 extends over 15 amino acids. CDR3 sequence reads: CASSWISGTQETQYF.

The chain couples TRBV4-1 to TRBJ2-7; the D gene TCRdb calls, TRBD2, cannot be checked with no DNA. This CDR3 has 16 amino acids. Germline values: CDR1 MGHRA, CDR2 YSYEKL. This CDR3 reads CASSQVAGGLPYEQYF.

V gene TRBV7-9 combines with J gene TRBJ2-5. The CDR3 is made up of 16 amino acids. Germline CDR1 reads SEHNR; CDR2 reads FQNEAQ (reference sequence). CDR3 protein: CASSLERLAYQETQYF.

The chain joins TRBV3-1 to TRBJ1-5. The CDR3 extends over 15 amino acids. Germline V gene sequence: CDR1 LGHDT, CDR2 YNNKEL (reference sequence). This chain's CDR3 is CASSQGLESGQPQHF.

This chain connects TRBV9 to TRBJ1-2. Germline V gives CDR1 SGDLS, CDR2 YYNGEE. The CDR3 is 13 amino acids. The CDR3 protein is CASSPSGASSYTF.

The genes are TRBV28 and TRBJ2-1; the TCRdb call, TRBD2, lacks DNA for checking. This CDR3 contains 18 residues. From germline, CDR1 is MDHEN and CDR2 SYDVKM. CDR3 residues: CASSLSGLAGVVHSEQFF. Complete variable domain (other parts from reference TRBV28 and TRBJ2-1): DVKVTQSSRYLVKRTGEKVFLECVQDMDHENMFWYRQDPGLGLRLIYFSYDVKMKEKGDIPEGYSVSREKKERFSLILESASTNQTSMYLCASSLSGLAGVVHSEQFFGPGTRLTVL.

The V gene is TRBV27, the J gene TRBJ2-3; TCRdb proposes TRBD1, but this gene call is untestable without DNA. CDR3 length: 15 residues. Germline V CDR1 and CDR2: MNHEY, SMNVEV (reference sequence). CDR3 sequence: CASTPNRGLADTQYF.

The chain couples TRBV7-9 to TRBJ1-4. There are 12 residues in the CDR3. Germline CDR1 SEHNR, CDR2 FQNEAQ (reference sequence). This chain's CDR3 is CASSLLDEKLFF.

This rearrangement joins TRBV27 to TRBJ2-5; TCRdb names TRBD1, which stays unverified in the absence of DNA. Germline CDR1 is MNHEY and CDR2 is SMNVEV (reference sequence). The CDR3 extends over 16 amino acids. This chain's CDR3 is CASSQRTGLNQETQYF.

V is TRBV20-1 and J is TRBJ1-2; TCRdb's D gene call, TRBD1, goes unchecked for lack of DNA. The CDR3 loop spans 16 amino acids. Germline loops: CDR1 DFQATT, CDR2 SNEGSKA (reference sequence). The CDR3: CSARKLATGTNYGYTF.

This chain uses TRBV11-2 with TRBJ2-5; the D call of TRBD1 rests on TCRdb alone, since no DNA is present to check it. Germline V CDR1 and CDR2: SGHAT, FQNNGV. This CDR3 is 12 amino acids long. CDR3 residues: CASSLGQGDQYF.

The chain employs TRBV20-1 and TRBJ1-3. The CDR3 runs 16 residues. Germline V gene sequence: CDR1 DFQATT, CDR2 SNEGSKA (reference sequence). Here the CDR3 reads CSARNVGPDSGNTIYF.

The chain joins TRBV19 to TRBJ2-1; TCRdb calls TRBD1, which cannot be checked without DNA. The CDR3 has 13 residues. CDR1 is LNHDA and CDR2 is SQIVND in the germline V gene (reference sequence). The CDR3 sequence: CASKGTPRVEQFF. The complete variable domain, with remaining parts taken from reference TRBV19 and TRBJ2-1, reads DGGITQSPKYLFRKEGQNVTLSCEQNLNHDAMYWYRQDPGQGLRLIYYSQIVNDFQKGDIAEGYSVSREKKESFPLTVTSAQKNPTAFYLCASKGTPRVEQFFGPGTRLTVL.

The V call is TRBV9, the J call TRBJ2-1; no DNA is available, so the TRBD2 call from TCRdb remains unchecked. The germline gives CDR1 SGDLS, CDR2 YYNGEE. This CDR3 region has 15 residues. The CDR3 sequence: CASSPQLAGANEQFF.

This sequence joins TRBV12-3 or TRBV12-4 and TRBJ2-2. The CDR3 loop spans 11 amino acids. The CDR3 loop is CASGISGELFF.

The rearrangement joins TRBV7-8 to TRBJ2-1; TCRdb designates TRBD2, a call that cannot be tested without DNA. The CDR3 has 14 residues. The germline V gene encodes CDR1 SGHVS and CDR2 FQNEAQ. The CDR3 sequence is CASSFTSYFNEQFF.